Following are 29 T cell receptor beta chains from one sample sequenced in a study of blood T cells in healthy people across ages. Together with a sample-barcoded 5' primer, a J-beta primer mix was included in a second PCR lasting about 7 to 12 cycles. TCRdb used MiXCR to reprocess the 5' RACE reads, holding one entry per CDR3 protein. Of about 680,000 distinct CDR3 sequences in the sample, about half are singletons; the top ten hold 25% to 35%. What was sequenced was blood. All receptors derive from a woman between 55 and 75 years old in good health.

The gene calls are TRBV29-1 and TRBJ1-1; D might be TRBD1 (5 bases). This CDR3 is 12 amino acids long. Germline V gene data show CDR1 as SQVTM and CDR2 as ANQGSEA. V dropped 4 bases and J dropped 1 base, with 7 bases sitting between them. The CDR3 nucleotides read TGCAGCGTTGGGACACCGAACACTGAAGCTTTCTTT. Translating it yields CSVGTPNTEAFF.

The gene calls are TRBV6-6 and TRBJ2-7; tentatively, D is TRBD1 (6 bases). The CDR3 sequence is 12 residues long. V lost 6 bases to trimming and J lost 6 bases, with 12 bases between them. Germline values: CDR1 MNHNY, CDR2 SVGAGI (reference sequence). The CDR3 DNA sequence: TGTGCCAGCAGACAGGGTGGGTCCGAGCAGTACTTC. Translating it yields CASRQGGSEQYF.

The CDR3 sequence is CSVGTGNEQFF. As DNA, the CDR3 is TGCAGCGTGGGGACAGGAAATGAGCAGTTCTTC. The chain links TRBV29-1 to TRBJ2-1; TRBD1 agrees at 8 bases. This CDR3 is built from 11 residues. The ends lost 6 bases at V and 7 bases at J; junction bases unmatched: 2. CDR1 is SQVTM, CDR2 ANQGSEA, per germline.

The chain has TRBV28 and TRBJ2-5; TRBD1 might be the D (6 bases). Near its end, the DNA agrees better with TRBJ2-7, so the J call may be wrong. CDR1 is MDHEN and CDR2 is SYDVKM in the germline V gene. The CDR3 runs 15 residues. In nucleotides, the CDR3 is TGTGCCAGCAGCCGACCCGGACAGCCGGGGAACGAGCAGTACTTC. It encodes CASSRPGQPGNEQYF.

This chain joins TRBV7-9 and TRBJ2-7, with 8 bases identical to TRBD1. Unmatched junction bases numbered 5, after V lost 2 bases and J lost 5 bases. The germline CDR1 and CDR2 sequences are SEHNR and FQNEAQ (reference sequence). There are 14 residues in the CDR3. In nucleotides, the CDR3 is TGTGCCAGCAGCTTAAGACAGGGGTTTCACGAGCAGTACTTC. It yields the protein CASSLRQGFHEQYF. The entire variable domain, with the rest obtained from reference TRBV7-9 and TRBJ2-7, is as follows: DTGVSQNPRHKITKRGQNVTFRCDPISEHNRLYWYRQTLGQGPEFLTYFQNEAQLEKSRLLSDRFSAERPKGSFSTLEIQRTEQGDSAMYLCASSLRQGFHEQYFGPGTRLTVT.

This clonotype was recorded many times. The chain couples TRBV14 to TRBJ1-1; 9 positions agree with TRBD1. Germline values: CDR1 SGHDN, CDR2 FVKESK. The CDR3 spans 14 residues. J gave up 4 bases and V 6 bases, and 6 bases lay outside the gene matches. Here the CDR3 DNA reads TGTGCCAGCAGACGACAGGGGGAAGGCACTGAAGCTTTCTTT. Translation: CASRRQGEGTEAFF.

The chain joins TRBV28 to TRBJ1-2; TRBD1 is a possible D gene (5 bases). Germline-derived CDR1 and CDR2 are MDHEN and SYDVKM. V lost 6 bases and J lost 4, with 27 bases in between. This CDR3 spans 18 amino acids. CDR3: CASREHLRRGSQRYGYTF. The CDR3 DNA reads as TGTGCCAGCAGGGAACATTTGCGGCGGGGGTCCCAACGCTATGGCTACACCTTC.

This clonotype was recorded a few times. The rearrangement joins TRBV6-2 or TRBV6-3 to TRBJ2-7, with a weak D call TRBD2 (5 bases). The CDR3 is made up of 15 amino acids. Trimming took 7 bases from V and 3 from J, leaving 19 bases between them. Germline CDR1 is MNHEY and CDR2 is SVGEGT. CDR3 nucleotide sequence: TGTGCCAGCACAAAAAGTGGCGGGCCCATCTACGAGCAGTACTTC. Translating gives CASTKSGGPIYEQYF.

The CDR3 DNA follows: TGTGCCAGCAGGGGGGACAGGGCCCCACCCTACGAGCAGTACTTC. Encoded protein: CASRGDRAPPYEQYF. The V call is TRBV27, the J call TRBJ2-5; 9 bases are a match to TRBD1. The DNA end is more similar to TRBJ2-7, so the J call may be wrong. Germline V gives CDR1 MNHEY, CDR2 SMNVEV (reference sequence). CDR3 length: 15 residues.

This clonotype showed up just a few times. The V call is TRBV6-2 or TRBV6-3, the J call TRBJ2-7, with 10 nucleotides matching TRBD2. Losses at the gene ends were 6 bases for V and 4 bases for J; bases not matched to a gene: 15. The germline CDR1 and CDR2 sequences are MNHEY and SVGEGT. There are 17 residues in the CDR3. The CDR3 region has the DNA TGTGCCAGCAGCTCTTGGGCCCTAGCGGGAGAGCGGTACGAGCAGTACTTC. It translates to CASSSWALAGERYEQYF.

The V call is TRBV28, the J call TRBJ2-2; 8 nucleotides agree with TRBD1. The trim removed 6 bases at V and 0 bases at J, leaving 9 bases unmatched. Germline V CDR1 and CDR2: MDHEN, SYDVKM. CDR3 length: 17 residues. CDR3 DNA sequence: TGTGCCAGCAGGGGATGGAGGACAGGGACGAACACCGGGGAGCTGTTTTTT. Its protein is CASRGWRTGTNTGELFF. The entire variable domain, with the rest obtained from reference TRBV28 and TRBJ2-2, is as follows: DVKVTQSSRYLVKRTGEKVFLECVQDMDHENMFWYRQDPGLGLRLIYFSYDVKMKEKGDIPEGYSVSREKKERFSLILESASTNQTSMYLCASRGWRTGTNTGELFFGEGSRLTVL.

Here the CDR3 reads CSARPPDRGQESQYF. The CDR3 bases are TGCAGTGCTAGACCCCCGGACAGGGGGCAAGAGTCCCAGTACTTC. The chain links TRBV20-1 to TRBJ2-7, with 11 nucleotides matching TRBD1. The V gene's germline CDR1 is DFQATT and CDR2 SNEGSKA (reference sequence). CDR3 length equals 15 residues. The J segment lost 10 bases and the V segment lost 2 bases, leaving 13 bases of the junction unmatched.

This chain connects TRBV20-1 to TRBJ2-3; 11 bases match TRBD2. The V and J ends lost 6 bases and 5 bases, in that order; junction bases with no gene match: 1. The germline gives CDR1 DFQATT, CDR2 SNEGSKA (reference sequence). The CDR3 has 12 residues. This CDR3 reads CSAGTSGDTQYF. The CDR3 DNA follows: TGCAGTGCAGGGACTAGCGGAGATACGCAGTATTTT.

The gene calls are TRBV29-1 and TRBJ2-7; D might be TRBD1 (6 bases). Between the trimmed V and J ends, which lost 7 bases and 7 bases, there was a span of 23 bases. This CDR3 region has 14 residues. CDR1 and CDR2 (germline): SQVTM, ANQGSEA. The CDR3 nucleotides read TGCAGCGCTAGACCGGACAGTCTTGAATGGGAGCAGTACTTC. Protein sequence: CSARPDSLEWEQYF.

The chain couples TRBV9 to TRBJ2-1, with 9 bases aligning to TRBD1. The J segment lost 6 bases and the V segment lost 3 bases, leaving 10 bases of the junction unmatched. The CDR3 is 16 residues long. Germline V gene lookup returns CDR1 SGDLS and CDR2 YYNGEE. CDR3 region: CASSETGTGFTNEQFF. The CDR3 DNA is TGTGCCAGCAGCGAAACCGGGACAGGGTTCACCAATGAGCAGTTCTTC.

The chain combines TRBV4-2 with TRBJ1-5, with D perhaps matching TRBD1 (5 bases). The germline V gene has CDR1 LGHNA and CDR2 YNFKEQ. The CDR3 covers 15 residues. Deletions cut 4 bases from V and 7 bases from J, with 17 bases between. Written as DNA, the CDR3 is TGTGCCAGCAGCCCTCCCGGGGGAGGGGTCCAGCCCCAGCATTTT. It codes for CASSPPGGGVQPQHF.

The chain combines TRBV9 with TRBJ2-1, with 8 bases fitting TRBD2. Matching the DNA end better, TRBJ2-7 makes the J call doubtful. The CDR3 extends over 17 amino acids. CDR1 and CDR2 from the germline V gene are SGDLS and YYNGEE. CDR3 coding DNA: TGTGCCAGCAGCCCTACGACGGGGGGGCTGGTCTACAATGAGCAGTACTTC. Residues: CASSPTTGGLVYNEQYF.

The chain uses TRBV20-1 and TRBJ1-1; D perhaps matches TRBD1 (5 bases). Per germline, CDR1 DFQATT and CDR2 SNEGSKA (reference sequence). V lost 4 bases and J lost 3, with 18 bases in between. The CDR3 covers 15 residues. CDR3 sequence reads: CSATRWGVWDTEAFF. CDR3 DNA sequence: TGCAGTGCTACTAGATGGGGGGTATGGGACACTGAAGCTTTCTTT.

The table lists this clonotype with many counts. V gene TRBV25-1 combines with J gene TRBJ2-5; D possibly corresponds to TRBD2 (6 bases). Trimming took 3 bases from V and 5 from J, leaving 13 bases between them. This CDR3 has 14 amino acids. CDR1 and CDR2 (germline): MGHDK, SYGVNS. CDR3 sequence (DNA): TGTGCCAGCAGTGAGGGGGGATACTCGGAGACCCAGTACTTC. This codes for CASSEGGYSETQYF.

The V and J genes are TRBV20-1 and TRBJ2-6; 10 nucleotides align to TRBD2. V lost 0 bases, J lost 1 base, and 6 bases stayed unmatched. The germline V gene encodes CDR1 DFQATT and CDR2 SNEGSKA (reference sequence). The CDR3 covers 18 residues. CDR3 loop: CSARDAASGSSGANVLTF. The CDR3 DNA reads as TGCAGTGCTAGAGATGCCGCTAGCGGGAGTTCTGGGGCCAACGTCCTGACTTTC.

This clonotype was seen more than once but under ten times. The rearrangement uses TRBV24-1 and TRBJ2-1; TRBD1 matches at 9 bases. The CDR3 sequence is 19 residues long. The V segment lost 5 bases and the J segment 0 bases; nucleotides outside the gene matches: 13. The germline gives CDR1 KGHDR, CDR2 SFDVKD. The CDR3 DNA reads as TGTGCCACCAGTGGGACGGGTGGGACAGGGCCCGGCTCCTACAATGAGCAGTTCTTC. Translated, it gives CATSGTGGTGPGSYNEQFF.

V gene TRBV9 combines with J gene TRBJ2-1; 7 nucleotides line up with TRBD1. The length of the CDR3 is 17 residues. CDR1 and CDR2 (germline): SGDLS, YYNGEE. With V trimmed by 4 bases and J by 0 bases, 10 bases remained unmatched. The CDR3 region has the DNA TGTGCCAGCAGCTCAACTTCCGGGACAGCCTCCTACAATGAGCAGTTCTTC. Encoded protein: CASSSTSGTASYNEQFF.

V and J are TRBV15 and TRBJ2-3; possibly TRBD2 for D (6 bases). V was clipped by 1 base and J by 0 bases, with 14 bases between them. Germline lookup yields CDR1 LNHNV and CDR2 YYDKDF (reference sequence). The CDR3 has 17 residues. The chain's CDR3 is CATSRVLAYPSTDTQYF. The CDR3 DNA reads TGTGCCACCAGCAGAGTTCTAGCGTACCCTAGCACAGATACGCAGTATTTT.

The V gene is TRBV7-3, the J gene TRBJ2-7; 8 bases line up with TRBD2. Looked up from germline, CDR1 is SGHTA and CDR2 is FQGTGA. The CDR3 is 17 amino acids. V shed 1 base and J 5 bases; nucleotides not matched to a gene: 13. As DNA, the CDR3 is TGTGCCAGCAGCTTAAATCCAATCGGGAGGGGGTTAAACGAGCAGTACTTC. As protein: CASSLNPIGRGLNEQYF.

This clonotype showed up just once. The junction departs from germline at one end; a sequencing error may be responsible. V is TRBV27 and J is TRBJ2-6; TRBD1 is a possible D gene (5 bases). This CDR3 has 15 residues. Per the germline V gene, CDR1 is MNHEY and CDR2 is SMNVEV (reference sequence). The CDR3 region is CASSIESSGANVPTF. The CDR3 nucleotides read TGTGCCAGCAGCATAGAGAGCTCTGGGGCCAACGTCCCGACTTTC.

The chain is built from TRBV30 and TRBJ1-4; D is undetermined. The CDR3 spans 13 residues. V dropped 1 base and J dropped 7 bases, with 10 bases sitting between them. Germline values: CDR1 GTSNPN, CDR2 SVGIG (reference sequence). The CDR3 is CAWSGLRGEKLFF. Here the CDR3 DNA reads TGTGCCTGGAGTGGACTAAGAGGTGAAAAACTGTTTTTT. Filled out from reference TRBV30 and TRBJ1-4, the complete variable domain reads SQTIHQWPATLVQPVGSPLSLECTVEGTSNPNLYWYRQAAGRGLQLLFYSVGIGQISSEVPQNLSASRPQDRQFILSSKKLLLSDSGFYLCAWSGLRGEKLFFGSGTQLSVL.

This clonotype was counted many times. The chain has TRBV5-1 and TRBJ2-7; 8 bases align to TRBD1. Germline CDR1 and CDR2: SGHRS and YFSETQ. There are 15 residues in the CDR3. J gave up 3 bases and V 0 bases, and 5 bases lay outside the gene matches. The CDR3 DNA sequence: TGCGCCAGCAGCTTGGAAGGCAGGGGGCTCTACGAGCAGTACTTC. This sequence encodes CASSLEGRGLYEQYF.

There are a few counts of this clonotype. V gene TRBV7-2 combines with J gene TRBJ1-1, with a tentative D call TRBD1 (5 bases). The CDR3 loop spans 14 amino acids. Trimming stripped 1 base from V and 6 bases from J, with 12 bases between. CDR1 is SGHTA, CDR2 FQGNSA, per germline. CDR3 sequence: CASSLGGARSEAFF. The CDR3 DNA reads as TGTGCCAGCAGCTTAGGAGGGGCGAGGTCTGAAGCTTTCTTT.

Points on this clonotype: Its ends do not fully match the called genes, so a read error is possible. The rearrangement joins TRBV10-3 to TRBJ2-3; TRBD2 aligns across 11 bases. The germline V gene has CDR1 ENHRY and CDR2 SYGVKD. The CDR3 length is 19 residues. The CDR3 sequence: CAISLGGRTSGSSTDAQYF. CDR3 in DNA: TGTGCCATCAGCCTGGGGGGACGGACTAGCGGGTCTAGCACAGATGCGCAGTATTTT.